This passage covers 4 T cell receptor beta chains from one sample sequenced in a study of blood T cell repertoires in COVID-19. The repertoire was sequenced with immunoSEQ multiplex PCR; TCRdb's copy has only in-frame clones and lacks some. The table has more than 250,000 clones, about 90% seen once. Input material: peripheral blood. These receptors originate from a man between 18 and 29 years old who had recovered from COVID-19.

This sequence joins TRBV18 and TRBJ1-2; tentative D call: TRBD1 (5 bases). CDR3 length equals 19 residues. Germline V gene lookup returns CDR1 KGHSH and CDR2 LQKENI. Trimming left V 0 bases short and J 5 bases short, with 25 bases between. The CDR3 nucleotides read TGTGCCAGCTCACCACCGAATGCTTCGAACTTGGGGGAGGGATATGGCTACACCTTC. It encodes CASSPPNASNLGEGYGYTF.

This chain's CDR3 is CASSARSTIYF. Here the CDR3 DNA reads TGTGCCAGCAGCGCCCGGAGCACCATATATTTT. V is TRBV7-3 and J is TRBJ1-3; D unresolved. This CDR3 is 11 amino acids long. V lost 5 bases and J 9 bases, leaving 8 bases between the germline ends. Germline CDR1 SGHTA, CDR2 FQGTGA.

This sequence joins TRBV7-8 and TRBJ1-1; no definite D call. Germline lookup yields CDR1 SGHVS and CDR2 FQNEAQ. This CDR3 has 12 residues. V was cut by 4 bases and J by 6 bases, with 9 bases left in between. CDR3 coding DNA: TGTGCCAGCAGCTGGGTGGGCGCTGAAGCTTTCTTT. Protein sequence: CASSWVGAEAFF.

This clone came up once. The chain recombines TRBV4-3 with TRBJ2-3, with TRBD2 matching over 9 bases. This CDR3 is 15 amino acids long. Trimming cost V 0 bases and J 5 bases; bases outside gene matches: 3. Germline V lookup: CDR1 LGHNA, CDR2 YSLEER. The CDR3 nucleotides read TGCGCCAGCAGCCAAGAGGGCGGGGGGGGAGATACGCAGTATTTT. It specifies CASSQEGGGGDTQYF.